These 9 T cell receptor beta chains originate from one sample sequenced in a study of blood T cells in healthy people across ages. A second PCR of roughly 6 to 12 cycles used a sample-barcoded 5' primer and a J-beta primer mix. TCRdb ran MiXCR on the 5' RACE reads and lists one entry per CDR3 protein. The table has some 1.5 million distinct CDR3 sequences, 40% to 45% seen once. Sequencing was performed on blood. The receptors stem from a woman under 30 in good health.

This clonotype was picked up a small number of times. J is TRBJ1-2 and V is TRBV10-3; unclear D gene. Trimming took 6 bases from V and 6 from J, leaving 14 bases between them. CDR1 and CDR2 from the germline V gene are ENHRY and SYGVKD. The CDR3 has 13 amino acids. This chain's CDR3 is CAISPTSSHGYTF. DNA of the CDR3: TGTGCCATCAGCCCGACTTCATCACATGGCTACACCTTC.

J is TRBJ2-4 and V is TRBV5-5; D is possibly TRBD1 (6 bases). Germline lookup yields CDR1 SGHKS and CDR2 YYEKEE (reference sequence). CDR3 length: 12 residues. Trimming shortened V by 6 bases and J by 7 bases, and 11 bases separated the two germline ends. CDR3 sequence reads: CASIFQGNIQYF. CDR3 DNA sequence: TGTGCCAGCATCTTTCAGGGGAACATTCAGTACTTC.

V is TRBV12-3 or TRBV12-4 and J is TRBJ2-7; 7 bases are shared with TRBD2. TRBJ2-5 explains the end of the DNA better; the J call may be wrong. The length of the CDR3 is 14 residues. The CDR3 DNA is TGTGCCAGCAGTGATGGCGGGAGAGGAGAGACCCAGTACTTC. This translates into CASSDGGRGETQYF.

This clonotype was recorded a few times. Written as DNA, the CDR3 is TGCAGTGCCACTCCTAGGACGGGTTACAATGAGCAGTTCTTC. Protein: CSATPRTGYNEQFF. This sequence joins TRBV20-1 and TRBJ2-1; D unclear. The length of the CDR3 is 14 residues. Germline CDR1 and CDR2: DFQATT and SNEGSKA (reference sequence). Trimming left V 6 bases short and J 4 bases short, with 16 bases between.

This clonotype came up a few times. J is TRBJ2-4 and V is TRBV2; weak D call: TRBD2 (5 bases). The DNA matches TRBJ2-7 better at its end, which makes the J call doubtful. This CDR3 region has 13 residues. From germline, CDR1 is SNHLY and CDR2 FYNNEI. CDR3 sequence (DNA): TGTGCCAGCCAGAGGGCCTATTATTACGAGCAGTACTTC. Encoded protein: CASQRAYYYEQYF.

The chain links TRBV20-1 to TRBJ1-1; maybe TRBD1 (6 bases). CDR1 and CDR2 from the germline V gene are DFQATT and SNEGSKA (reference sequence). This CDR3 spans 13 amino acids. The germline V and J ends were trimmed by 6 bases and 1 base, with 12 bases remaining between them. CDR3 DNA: TGCAGTGCAACGAGGACAGAGAACACTGAAGCTTTCTTT. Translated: CSATRTENTEAFF.

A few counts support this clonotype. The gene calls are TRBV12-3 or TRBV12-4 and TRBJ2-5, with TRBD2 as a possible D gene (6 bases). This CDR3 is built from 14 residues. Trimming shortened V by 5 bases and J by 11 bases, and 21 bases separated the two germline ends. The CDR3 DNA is TGTGCCAGCAGTGAGACCGGGACTTCCAATGAGCAGTACTTC. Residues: CASSETGTSNEQYF.

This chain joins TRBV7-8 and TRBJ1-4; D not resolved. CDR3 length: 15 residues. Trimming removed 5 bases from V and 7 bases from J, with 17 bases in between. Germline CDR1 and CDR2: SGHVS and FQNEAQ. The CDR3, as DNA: TGTGCCAGCAGCCAAGGCCGCAGGCTTGGTGAAAAACTGTTTTTT. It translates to CASSQGRRLGEKLFF.

The CDR3 nucleotides are TGTGCCAGCAGCCATACTCCCGGGAGATCTAGCAATCAGCCCCAGCATTTT. Translated: CASSHTPGRSSNQPQHF. This chain joins TRBV4-2 and TRBJ1-5; D remains ambiguous. The CDR3 runs to 17 residues. The V gene lost 3 bases and the J gene lost 0 bases, with 15 bases spanning the gap. Looked up from germline, CDR1 is LGHNA and CDR2 is YNFKEQ.